This T cell receptor beta chain was profiled in a study of T cell responses to AZD1222 COVID-19 vaccine. Whole-study results and caveats: Clonal diversity may have been underestimated, and the donors were mostly white British, with more females than males. Epitopes outside B.1.351 and B.1.1.7 mutated regions reportedly drew nearly half of spike TCRs.

About this clone: Its target is not known.

The table came from immunoSEQ multiplex PCR; TCRdb's copy has only in-frame clones and leaves some out. The sample holds 200,000 to 250,000 clones; roughly 94% are singletons and the top ten take over 1.5%. After removal of 2 bases from V and 6 bases from J, the junction contained 7 bases not matched to a gene. There are 15 residues in the CDR3. Per the germline V gene, CDR1 is SEHNR and CDR2 is FQNEAQ (reference sequence). The J gene is TRBJ2-3, the V gene TRBV7-9, with 8 nucleotides matching TRBD2. This receptor was identified in an adult who received the MenACWY meningococcal vaccine as a control. The sequencing used peripheral blood, collected 28 days after the second dose of the MenACWY control vaccine. CDR3 DNA sequence: TGTGCCAGCAGCTTACCACTAGCGGCGAGGGATACGCAGTATTTT. Translation: CASSLPLAARDTQYF.